The 16 T cell receptor beta chains below all came from one sample that was sequenced in a study of OX40 agonist ivuxolimab in advanced cancers. Using immunoSEQ multiplex PCR, the repertoire was profiled, and TCRdb retains in-frame clones only, with some absent. The sample yields about 64,000 clones, approximately 82% seen once. This specimen was CD4+ or CD8+ T cells sorted from blood, taken in a trial of the OX40 agonist ivuxolimab. The receptors derive from an adult with an advanced solid tumor such as melanoma, head and neck, liver or kidney cancer.

The chain couples TRBV6-1 to TRBJ1-1; TRBD1 aligns across 7 bases. V lost 7 bases and J lost 3; bases outside the gene matches: 11. The length of the CDR3 is 15 residues. Germline V gene data show CDR1 as MNHNS and CDR2 as SASEGT. DNA of the CDR3: TGTGCCAGCATGGGGGGGCACACAGGGGACACTGAAGCTTTCTTT. It is translated as CASMGGHTGDTEAFF.

V gene TRBV30 combines with J gene TRBJ2-7; 8 nucleotides agree with TRBD1. CDR3 length: 13 amino acids. CDR1 is GTSNPN, CDR2 SVGIG, per germline (reference sequence). After removal of 5 bases from V and 2 bases from J, the junction contained 5 bases not matched to a gene. DNA for the CDR3: TGTGCCTGGGACAGGGGTGGTGCCTACGAGCAGTACTTC. Translation: CAWDRGGAYEQYF.

This CDR3 reads CASSAQGGGTDTQYF. CDR3 DNA sequence: TGTGCCAGCAGTGCTCAGGGCGGTGGGACAGATACGCAGTATTTT. V is TRBV2 and J is TRBJ2-3; D possibly corresponds to TRBD1 (5 bases). The CDR3 length is 15 residues. Trimming took off 4 bases at V and 3 bases at J, with 14 bases between the two ends. From germline, CDR1 is SNHLY and CDR2 FYNNEI.

The V gene is TRBV7-2, the J gene TRBJ2-1; tentatively, D is TRBD2 (5 bases). The CDR3 consists of 15 residues. With 5 bases removed from V and 5 bases from J, the gap between germline ends came to 16 bases. Germline CDR1 is SGHTA and CDR2 is FQGNSA. Written as DNA, the CDR3 is TGTGCCAGCAGCGTAAACCCCGGGGAGAACAATGAGCAGTTCTTC. Residues: CASSVNPGENNEQFF.

The CDR3 loop reads CASSPSGQDIQYF. In nucleotides, the CDR3 is TGTGCCAGCAGCCCATCGGGACAGGACATTCAGTACTTC. The J gene is TRBJ2-4, the V gene TRBV7-6; 8 positions match TRBD1. This CDR3 has 13 amino acids. V shed 5 bases and J 8 bases; nucleotides not matched to a gene: 5. Germline V gives CDR1 SGHVS, CDR2 FNYEAQ.

The chain joins TRBV7-6 to TRBJ1-3; the D gene is possibly TRBD1 (6 bases). The germline CDR1 and CDR2 sequences are SGHVS and FNYEAQ. V was shortened by 0 bases and J by 0 bases, with 18 bases between the two germline ends. The CDR3 totals 19 residues. CDR3 in DNA: TGTGCCAGCAGCTTAGCGATGCGGGGACAAAGTTTCTCTGGAAACACCATATATTTT. Protein: CASSLAMRGQSFSGNTIYF.

This rearrangement joins TRBV15 to TRBJ2-7; D is undetermined. Germline values: CDR1 LNHNV, CDR2 YYDKDF (reference sequence). Trimming cost V 0 bases and J 2 bases, with 8 bases left between them. CDR3 length: 14 amino acids. CDR3 protein: CATSRDRNTYEQYF. The CDR3 DNA is TGTGCCACCAGCAGAGATCGCAACACCTACGAGCAGTACTTC.

This clone was seen more than once but under ten times. This chain uses TRBV6-5 with TRBJ2-7, with 9 bases matching TRBD1. CDR3 length: 14 amino acids. From germline, CDR1 is MNHEY and CDR2 SVGAGI. V dropped 6 bases and J dropped 5; count of bases not matched to a gene: 8. The CDR3 sequence is CASSLLGTGNEQYF. The CDR3 coding sequence is TGTGCCAGCAGCCTTCTAGGGACAGGGAACGAGCAGTACTTC.

The chain uses TRBV28 and TRBJ1-4; 7 bases match TRBD1. Germline CDR1 reads MDHEN; CDR2 reads SYDVKM. The ends lost 2 bases at V and 4 bases at J; junction bases unmatched: 1. CDR3 length equals 14 residues. CDR3 DNA: TGTGCCAGCAGTTTACAGGGGGGTAATGAAAAACTGTTTTTT. This translates into CASSLQGGNEKLFF.

The chain employs TRBV2 and TRBJ2-7; the D is unclear. This CDR3 has 13 amino acids. Germline CDR1 reads SNHLY; CDR2 reads FYNNEI. Trimming removed 4 bases from V and 3 bases from J, with 10 bases in between. CDR3 DNA: TGTGCCAGCAGTGTCGTTTGGGACTACGAGCAGTACTTC. It encodes CASSVVWDYEQYF.

The chain has TRBV4-2 and TRBJ2-3, with D perhaps matching TRBD1 or TRBD2 (5 bases each). The germline V gene has CDR1 LGHNA and CDR2 YNFKEQ. The V end lost 1 base, the J end lost 3 bases, and 14 bases lay between the germline ends. The CDR3 contains 16 residues. This chain's CDR3 is CASSQVGAVGTDTQYF. The CDR3 nucleotides read TGTGCCAGCAGCCAAGTCGGGGCTGTTGGAACAGATACGCAGTATTTT.

The chain links TRBV10-1 to TRBJ1-1; TRBD1 is a possible D gene (5 bases). The CDR3 covers 14 residues. CDR1 WNHNN and CDR2 SYGVQD come from the germline V gene (reference sequence). The V end was cut by 2 bases, the J end by 4 bases, with 11 bases between. CDR3 nucleotide sequence: TGCGCCAGCAGTGAGACTCGGGGACCCACTGAAGCTTTCTTT. Its translation: CASSETRGPTEAFF.

This chain connects TRBV28 to TRBJ2-7, with a tentative D call TRBD1 (5 bases). The V end lost 7 bases, the J end lost 6 bases, and 19 bases lay between the germline ends. Germline CDR1 is MDHEN and CDR2 is SYDVKM. The CDR3 is 14 amino acids. This CDR3 is CASTFGQGPSEQYF. In DNA form, the CDR3 reads TGTGCCAGCACCTTCGGGCAGGGCCCTAGCGAGCAGTACTTC.

The genes are TRBV7-9 and TRBJ2-5; 11 bases map to TRBD1. Germline CDR1 is SEHNR and CDR2 is FQNEAQ (reference sequence). Trimming cost V 5 bases and J 6 bases; bases outside gene matches: 8. This CDR3 comprises 15 residues. CDR3 region: CASSLRTGGKKTQYF. The DNA for the CDR3 is TGTGCCAGCAGCCTAAGGACAGGGGGCAAAAAGACCCAGTACTTC.

The chain recombines TRBV7-8 with TRBJ1-3; TRBD1 agrees at 7 bases. The V gene end was trimmed by 7 bases and the J gene end by 4 bases; junction bases not matched to a gene: 7. The CDR3 has 14 amino acids. Germline V gives CDR1 SGHVS, CDR2 FQNEAQ. CDR3 coding DNA: TGTGCCAGCACCCCTGACAGGGTCGGAAACACCATATATTTT. It yields the protein CASTPDRVGNTIYF. The full variable domain, with the rest looked up from reference TRBV7-8 and TRBJ1-3, is GAGVSQSPRYKVAKRGQDVALRCDPISGHVSLFWYQQALGQGPEFLTYFQNEAQLDKSGLPSDRFFAERPEGSVSTLKIQRTQQEDSAVYLCASTPDRVGNTIYFGEGSWLTVV.

The rearrangement links TRBV5-4 to TRBJ2-3; TRBD2 agrees at 11 bases. The CDR3 consists of 16 residues. Trimming took 1 base from V and 6 from J; bases not matched to a gene: 7. Germline V gene data show CDR1 as SGHNT and CDR2 as YYREEE (reference sequence). This chain's CDR3 is CASSLLAGGPRDTQYF. The CDR3 coding sequence is TGTGCCAGCAGCTTGCTAGCGGGGGGACCCAGGGATACGCAGTATTTT.